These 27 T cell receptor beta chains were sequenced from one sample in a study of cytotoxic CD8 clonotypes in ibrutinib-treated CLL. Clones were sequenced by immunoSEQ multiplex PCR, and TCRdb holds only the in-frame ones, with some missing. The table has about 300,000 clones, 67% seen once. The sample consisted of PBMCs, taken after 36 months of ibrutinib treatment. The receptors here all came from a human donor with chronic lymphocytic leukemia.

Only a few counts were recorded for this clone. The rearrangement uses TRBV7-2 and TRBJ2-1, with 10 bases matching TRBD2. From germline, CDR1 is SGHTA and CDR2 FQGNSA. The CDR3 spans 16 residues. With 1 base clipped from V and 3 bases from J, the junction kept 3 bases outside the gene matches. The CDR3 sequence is CASSLGIAGGYNEQFF. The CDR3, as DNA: TGTGCCAGCAGCTTAGGAATAGCGGGAGGCTACAATGAGCAGTTCTTC.

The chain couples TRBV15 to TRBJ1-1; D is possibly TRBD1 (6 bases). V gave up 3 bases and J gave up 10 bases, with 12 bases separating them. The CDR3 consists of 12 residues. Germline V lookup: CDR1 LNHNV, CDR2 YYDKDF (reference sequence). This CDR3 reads CATSRDFRGAFF. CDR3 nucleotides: TGTGCCACCAGCAGGGATTTCAGGGGAGCTTTCTTT.

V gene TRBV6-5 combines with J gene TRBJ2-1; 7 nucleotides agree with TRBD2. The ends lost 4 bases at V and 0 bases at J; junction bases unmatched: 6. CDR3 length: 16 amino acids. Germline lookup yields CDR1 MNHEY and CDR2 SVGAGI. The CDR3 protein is CASSSKLAHSYNEQFF. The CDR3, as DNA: TGTGCCAGCAGTTCAAAACTAGCGCACTCCTACAATGAGCAGTTCTTC.

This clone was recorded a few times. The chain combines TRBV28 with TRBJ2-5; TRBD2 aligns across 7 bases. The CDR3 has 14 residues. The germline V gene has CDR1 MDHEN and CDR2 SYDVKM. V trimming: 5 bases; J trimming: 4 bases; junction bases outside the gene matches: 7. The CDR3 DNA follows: TGTGCCAGCAGTAGGACTAGTTCTGGAGAGACCCAGTACTTC. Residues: CASSRTSSGETQYF.

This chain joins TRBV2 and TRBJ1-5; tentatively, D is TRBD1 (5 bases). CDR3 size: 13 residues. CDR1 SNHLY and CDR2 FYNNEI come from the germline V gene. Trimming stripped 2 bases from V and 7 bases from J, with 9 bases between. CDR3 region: CASSERGRQPQHF. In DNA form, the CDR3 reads TGTGCCAGCAGTGAACGGGGACGGCAGCCCCAGCATTTT.

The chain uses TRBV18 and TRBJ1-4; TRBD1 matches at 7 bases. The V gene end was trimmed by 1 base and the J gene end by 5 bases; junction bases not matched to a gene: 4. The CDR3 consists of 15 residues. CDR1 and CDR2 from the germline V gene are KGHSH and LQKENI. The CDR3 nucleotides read TGTGCCAGCTCACCACGCGAAGGGGGCAATGAAAAACTGTTTTTT. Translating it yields CASSPREGGNEKLFF.

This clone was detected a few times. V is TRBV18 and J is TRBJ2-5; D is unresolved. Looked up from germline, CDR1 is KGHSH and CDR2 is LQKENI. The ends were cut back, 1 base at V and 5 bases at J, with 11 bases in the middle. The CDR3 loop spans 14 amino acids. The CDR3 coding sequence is TGTGCCAGCTCACCACGGGTCGGCAGCGAGACCCAGTACTTC. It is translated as CASSPRVGSETQYF.

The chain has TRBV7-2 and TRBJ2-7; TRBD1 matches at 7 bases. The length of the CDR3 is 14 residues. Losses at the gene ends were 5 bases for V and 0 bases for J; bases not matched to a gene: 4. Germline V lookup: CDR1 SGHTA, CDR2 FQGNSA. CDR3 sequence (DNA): TGTGCCAGCAGCAAAAGGGACAGCTCCTACGAGCAGTACTTC. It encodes CASSKRDSSYEQYF.

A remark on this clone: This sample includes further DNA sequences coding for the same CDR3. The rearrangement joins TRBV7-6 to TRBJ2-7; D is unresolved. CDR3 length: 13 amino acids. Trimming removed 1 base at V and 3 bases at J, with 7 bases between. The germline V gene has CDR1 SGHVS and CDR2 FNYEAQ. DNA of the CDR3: TGTGCCAGCAGCTTAGGACCTAGCTACGAGCAGTACTTC. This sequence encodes CASSLGPSYEQYF.

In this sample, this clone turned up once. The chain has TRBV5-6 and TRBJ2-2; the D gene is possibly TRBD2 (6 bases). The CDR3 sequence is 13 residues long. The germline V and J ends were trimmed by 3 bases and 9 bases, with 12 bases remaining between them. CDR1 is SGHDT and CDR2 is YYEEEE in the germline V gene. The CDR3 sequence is CASSSVREWELFF. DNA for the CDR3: TGTGCCAGCAGCTCCGTCCGGGAGTGGGAGCTGTTTTTT. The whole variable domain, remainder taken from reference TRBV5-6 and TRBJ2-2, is DAGVTQSPTHLIKTRGQQVTLRCSPKSGHDTVSWYQQALGQGPQFIFQYYEEEERQRGNFPDRFSGHQFPNYSSELNVNALLLGDSALYLCASSSVREWELFFGEGSRLTVL.

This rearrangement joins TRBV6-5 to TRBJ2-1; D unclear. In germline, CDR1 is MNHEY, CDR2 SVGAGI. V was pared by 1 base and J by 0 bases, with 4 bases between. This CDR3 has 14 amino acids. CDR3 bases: TGTGCCAGCAGTTACTTGGGCTCCTACAATGAGCAGTTCTTC. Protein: CASSYLGSYNEQFF.

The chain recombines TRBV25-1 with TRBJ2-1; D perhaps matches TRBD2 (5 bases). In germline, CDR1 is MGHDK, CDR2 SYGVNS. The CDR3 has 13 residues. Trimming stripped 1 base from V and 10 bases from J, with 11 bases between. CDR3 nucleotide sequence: TGTGCCAGCAGTGAATTCGGGAAGAACGAGCAGTTCTTC. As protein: CASSEFGKNEQFF.

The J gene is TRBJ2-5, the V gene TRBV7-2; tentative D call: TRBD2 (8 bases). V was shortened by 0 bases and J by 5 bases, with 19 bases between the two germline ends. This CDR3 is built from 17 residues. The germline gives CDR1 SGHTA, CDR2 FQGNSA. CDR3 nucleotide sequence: TGTGCCAGCAGCTTAGCGCTGGCGGGAGGCAGGGGGGAGACCCAGTACTTC. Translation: CASSLALAGGRGETQYF. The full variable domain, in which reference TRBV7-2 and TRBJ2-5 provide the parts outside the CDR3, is GAGVSQSPSNKVTEKGKDVELRCDPISGHTALYWYRQSLGQGLEFLIYFQGNSAPDKSGLPSDRFSAERTGGSVSTLTIQRTQQEDSAVYLCASSLALAGGRGETQYFGPGTRLLVL.

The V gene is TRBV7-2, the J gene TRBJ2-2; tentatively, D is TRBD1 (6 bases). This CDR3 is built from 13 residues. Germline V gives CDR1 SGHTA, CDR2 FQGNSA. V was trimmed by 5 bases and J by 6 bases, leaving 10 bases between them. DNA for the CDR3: TGTGCCAGCAGCCCTACAGGGCCCGGGGAGCTGTTTTTT. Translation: CASSPTGPGELFF. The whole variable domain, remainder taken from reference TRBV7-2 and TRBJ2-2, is GAGVSQSPSNKVTEKGKDVELRCDPISGHTALYWYRQSLGQGLEFLIYFQGNSAPDKSGLPSDRFSAERTGGSVSTLTIQRTQQEDSAVYLCASSPTGPGELFFGEGSRLTVL.

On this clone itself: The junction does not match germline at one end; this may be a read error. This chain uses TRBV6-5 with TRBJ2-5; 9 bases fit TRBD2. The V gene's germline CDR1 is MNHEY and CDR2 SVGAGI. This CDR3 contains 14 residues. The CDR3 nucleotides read TGTGCCAGTAGTTGGCTAGCGGGACCCCAGGACCAGTACTTC. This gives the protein CASSWLAGPQDQYF.

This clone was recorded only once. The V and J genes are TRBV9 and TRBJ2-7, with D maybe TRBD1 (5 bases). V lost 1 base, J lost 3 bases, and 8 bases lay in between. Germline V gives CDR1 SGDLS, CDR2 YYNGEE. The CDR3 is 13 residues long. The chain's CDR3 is CASSVLQGYEQYF. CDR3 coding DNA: TGTGCCAGCAGCGTACTTCAGGGCTACGAGCAGTACTTC.

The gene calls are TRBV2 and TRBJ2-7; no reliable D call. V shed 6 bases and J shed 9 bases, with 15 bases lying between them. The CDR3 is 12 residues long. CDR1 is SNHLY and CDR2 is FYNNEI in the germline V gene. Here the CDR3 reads CASSNLLVRQYF. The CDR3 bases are TGTGCCAGCAGCAACCTTTTGGTTCGGCAGTACTTC.

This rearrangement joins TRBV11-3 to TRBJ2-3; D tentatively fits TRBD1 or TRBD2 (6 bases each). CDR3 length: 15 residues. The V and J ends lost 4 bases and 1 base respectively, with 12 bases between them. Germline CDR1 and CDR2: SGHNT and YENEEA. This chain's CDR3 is CASSSQEGGTDTQYF. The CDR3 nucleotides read TGTGCCAGCAGCTCCCAGGAGGGGGGCACAGATACGCAGTATTTT.

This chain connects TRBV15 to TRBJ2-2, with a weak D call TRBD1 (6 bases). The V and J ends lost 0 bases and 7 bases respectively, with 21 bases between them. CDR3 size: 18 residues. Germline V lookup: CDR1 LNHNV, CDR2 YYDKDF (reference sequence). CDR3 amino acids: CATSRDLTGLGAGGELFF. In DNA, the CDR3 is TGTGCCACCAGCAGAGATCTAACAGGGCTGGGTGCAGGCGGGGAGCTGTTTTTT.

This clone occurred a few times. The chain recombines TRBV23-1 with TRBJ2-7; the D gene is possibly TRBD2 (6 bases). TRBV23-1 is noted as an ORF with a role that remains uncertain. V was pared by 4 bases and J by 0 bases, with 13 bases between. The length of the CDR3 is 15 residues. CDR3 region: CASSRRGVGSYEQYF. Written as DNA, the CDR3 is TGCGCCAGCAGTCGGAGGGGTGTTGGCTCCTACGAGCAGTACTTC.

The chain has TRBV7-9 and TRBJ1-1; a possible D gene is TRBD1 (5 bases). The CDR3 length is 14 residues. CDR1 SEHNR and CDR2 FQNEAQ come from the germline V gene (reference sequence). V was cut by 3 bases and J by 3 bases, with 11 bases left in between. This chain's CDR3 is CASSFSGGYTEAFF. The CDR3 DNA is TGTGCCAGCAGCTTTTCCGGGGGATACACTGAAGCTTTCTTT.

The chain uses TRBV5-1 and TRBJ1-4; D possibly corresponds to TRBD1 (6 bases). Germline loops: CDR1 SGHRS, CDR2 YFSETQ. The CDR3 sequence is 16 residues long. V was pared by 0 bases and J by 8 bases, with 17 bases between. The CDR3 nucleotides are TGCGCCAGCAGCTTGGCCCCAGGTGGGGGGCGGGAAAAACTGTTTTTT. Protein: CASSLAPGGGREKLFF.

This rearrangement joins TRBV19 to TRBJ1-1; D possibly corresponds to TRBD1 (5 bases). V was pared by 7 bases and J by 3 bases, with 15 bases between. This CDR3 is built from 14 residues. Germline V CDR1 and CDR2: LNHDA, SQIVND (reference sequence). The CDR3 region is CASNTRGVHTEAFF. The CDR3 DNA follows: TGTGCCAGTAATACCCGGGGGGTCCACACTGAAGCTTTCTTT.

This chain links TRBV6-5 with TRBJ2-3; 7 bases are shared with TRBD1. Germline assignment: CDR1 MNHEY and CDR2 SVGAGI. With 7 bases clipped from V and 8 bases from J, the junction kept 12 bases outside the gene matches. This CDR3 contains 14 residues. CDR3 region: CASTTLRQGATQYF. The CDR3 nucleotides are TGTGCCAGCACCACCCTAAGACAGGGAGCTACGCAGTATTTT.

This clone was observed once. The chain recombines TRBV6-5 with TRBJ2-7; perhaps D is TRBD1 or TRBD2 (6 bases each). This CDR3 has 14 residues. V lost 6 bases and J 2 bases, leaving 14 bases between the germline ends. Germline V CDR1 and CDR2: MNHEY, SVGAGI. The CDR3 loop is CASSKGGSAYEQYF. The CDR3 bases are TGTGCCAGCAGCAAGGGGGGATCCGCCTACGAGCAGTACTTC.

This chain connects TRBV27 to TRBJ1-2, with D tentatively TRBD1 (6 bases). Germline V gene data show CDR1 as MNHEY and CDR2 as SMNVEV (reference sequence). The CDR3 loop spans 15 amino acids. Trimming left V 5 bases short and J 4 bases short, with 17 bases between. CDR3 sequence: CASSLAHGTTYGYTF. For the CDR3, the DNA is TGTGCCAGCAGTCTGGCCCACGGGACAACCTATGGCTACACCTTC.

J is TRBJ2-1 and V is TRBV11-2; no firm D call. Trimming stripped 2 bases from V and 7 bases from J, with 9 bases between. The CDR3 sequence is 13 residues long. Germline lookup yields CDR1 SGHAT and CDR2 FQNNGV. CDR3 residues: CASSLRRLNEQFF. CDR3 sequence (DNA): TGTGCCAGCAGCTTACGACGGCTAAATGAGCAGTTCTTC.